The 13 T cell receptor beta chains presented below share a single source sample, sequenced in a study of T cell repertoires in cytomegalovirus infection. These receptors' targets are unknown. TCRdb reprocessed the reads via MiXCR and lists one record per CDR3 protein. The sample yields 700,000 to 850,000 distinct CDR3 sequences, approximately 32% seen once. Sequencing used cultured CD8+ T cells from PBMCs, obtained from culture after CMV antigen stimulation. The receptors were sampled from a human donor in good health (CMV status not recorded). Some clones in this sample may be carry-over from other donors' samples.

This clonotype was counted only a few times. This chain connects TRBV7-8 to TRBJ2-5; D possibly corresponds to TRBD1 (5 bases). The CDR3 runs to 17 residues. The germline gives CDR1 SGHVS, CDR2 FQNEAQ. V lost 5 bases and J 4 bases, leaving 23 bases between the germline ends. The CDR3 region has the DNA TGTGCCAGCAGCGTGGTTCCCTGGGCCAGGGTGGGAGAGACCCAGTACTTC. Translating gives CASSVVPWARVGETQYF. Filled out from reference TRBV7-8 and TRBJ2-5, the complete variable domain reads GAGVSQSPRYKVAKRGQDVALRCDPISGHVSLFWYQQALGQGPEFLTYFQNEAQLDKSGLPSDRFFAERPEGSVSTLKIQRTQQEDSAVYLCASSVVPWARVGETQYFGPGTRLLVL.

The gene calls are TRBV4-1 and TRBJ1-1, with unresolved D. This CDR3 spans 11 amino acids. V gave up 6 bases and J gave up 3 bases, with 5 bases separating them. The germline CDR1 and CDR2 sequences are MGHRA and YSYEKL. The CDR3 coding sequence is TGCGCCAGCAGGGTGGACACTGAAGCTTTCTTT. It translates to CASRVDTEAFF.

This rearrangement joins TRBV10-1 to TRBJ2-1; tentatively, D is TRBD2 (6 bases). V shed 5 bases and J shed 8 bases, with 13 bases lying between them. Germline CDR1 and CDR2: WNHNN and SYGVQD (reference sequence). The CDR3 is 13 amino acids. The CDR3 reads CASSIIRDYEQFF. The DNA for the CDR3 is TGCGCCAGCAGTATAATCCGGGACTATGAGCAGTTCTTC.

This clonotype has a handful of counts. V usage is TRBV7-9 and J usage is TRBJ1-4, with D possibly matching TRBD1 (5 bases). The CDR3 is 18 amino acids. The V and J ends lost 6 bases and 2 bases respectively, with 22 bases between them. Germline lookup yields CDR1 SEHNR and CDR2 FQNEAQ (reference sequence). CDR3 sequence: CASSPGTTLLWTNEKLFF. The DNA for the CDR3 is TGTGCCAGCAGTCCCGGGACCACACTCTTGTGGACTAATGAAAAACTGTTTTTT.

In DNA form, the CDR3 reads TGCGCCAGCAGCTCTCAAGGGCAGGCCTACAATGAGCAGTTCTTC. Amino acid sequence: CASSSQGQAYNEQFF. This chain uses TRBV4-3 with TRBJ2-1; D is unclear. The CDR3 has 15 amino acids. Per the germline V gene, CDR1 is LGHNA and CDR2 is YSLEER. Trimming pared 5 bases from V and 2 bases from J, leaving 13 bases between.

The J gene is TRBJ2-4, the V gene TRBV7-9; no clear D gene. Germline CDR1 reads SEHNR; CDR2 reads FQNEAQ (reference sequence). This CDR3 has 15 amino acids. The ends were cut back, 1 base at V and 0 bases at J, with 7 bases in the middle. The CDR3 here is CASSLDGLAKNIQYF. The CDR3 DNA follows: TGTGCCAGCAGCTTAGACGGCCTAGCCAAAAACATTCAGTACTTC.

This clonotype was found once. This chain links TRBV25-1 with TRBJ2-1, with TRBD1 as a possible D gene (6 bases). The length of the CDR3 is 14 residues. With 6 bases removed from V and 3 bases from J, the gap between germline ends came to 12 bases. Germline V gene data show CDR1 as MGHDK and CDR2 as SYGVNS. In DNA form, the CDR3 reads TGTGCCAGCAGGGACAGAGAAAACTACAATGAGCAGTTCTTC. This gives the protein CASRDRENYNEQFF.

This clonotype was observed a few times. The rearrangement links TRBV28 to TRBJ2-7, with TRBD1 matching 9 bases. The length of the CDR3 is 13 residues. Germline values: CDR1 MDHEN, CDR2 SYDVKM. After removal of 5 bases from V and 7 bases from J, the junction contained 6 bases not matched to a gene. The CDR3 DNA reads as TGTGCCAGCAGTGCCACAGGGGGCCCAGAGCAGTACGTC. Amino acids: CASSATGGPEQYV.

This clonotype was counted at least ten times. The gene calls are TRBV12-3 or TRBV12-4 and TRBJ2-2, with TRBD1 as a possible D gene (6 bases). The CDR3 consists of 14 residues. Deletions cut 3 bases from V and 7 bases from J, with 12 bases between. This CDR3 reads CASSLDSWGGELFF. CDR3 sequence (DNA): TGTGCCAGCAGTTTGGACAGTTGGGGCGGGGAGCTGTTTTTT.

The chain uses TRBV28 and TRBJ1-1; D may be TRBD1 (5 bases). Trimming left V 4 bases short and J 3 bases short, with 12 bases between. CDR1 MDHEN and CDR2 SYDVKM come from the germline V gene. The CDR3 length is 14 residues. In DNA, the CDR3 is TGTGCCAGCAGTTCGTTTTTGGGGGACACTGAAGCTTTCTTT. Translated: CASSSFLGDTEAFF.

This clonotype was counted between two and nine times. The chain couples TRBV10-3 to TRBJ1-1; D gene uncertain. V shed 0 bases and J shed 7 bases, with 6 bases lying between them. This CDR3 comprises 12 residues. CDR1 is ENHRY, CDR2 SYGVKD, per germline. The CDR3, as DNA: TGTGCCATCAGTGAGTCTACTATTGAAGCTTTCTTT. As protein: CAISESTIEAFF.

The V call is TRBV12-3 or TRBV12-4, the J call TRBJ1-6; D is possibly TRBD1 (5 bases). The CDR3 extends over 18 amino acids. Trimming took 5 bases from V and 0 from J, leaving 17 bases between them. The CDR3 region is CASSRVRVRSSYNSPLHF. DNA for the CDR3: TGTGCCAGCAGTCGGGTCAGGGTCAGAAGCTCCTATAATTCACCCCTCCACTTT.

The chain carries TRBV5-5 and TRBJ2-1; D is ambiguous. The CDR3 covers 16 residues. V was shortened by 0 bases and J by 5 bases, with 15 bases between the two germline ends. Germline CDR1 SGHKS, CDR2 YYEKEE (reference sequence). The CDR3: CASSLGTEGLHNEQFF. CDR3 bases: TGTGCCAGCAGCTTGGGGACGGAAGGGTTACACAATGAGCAGTTCTTC.